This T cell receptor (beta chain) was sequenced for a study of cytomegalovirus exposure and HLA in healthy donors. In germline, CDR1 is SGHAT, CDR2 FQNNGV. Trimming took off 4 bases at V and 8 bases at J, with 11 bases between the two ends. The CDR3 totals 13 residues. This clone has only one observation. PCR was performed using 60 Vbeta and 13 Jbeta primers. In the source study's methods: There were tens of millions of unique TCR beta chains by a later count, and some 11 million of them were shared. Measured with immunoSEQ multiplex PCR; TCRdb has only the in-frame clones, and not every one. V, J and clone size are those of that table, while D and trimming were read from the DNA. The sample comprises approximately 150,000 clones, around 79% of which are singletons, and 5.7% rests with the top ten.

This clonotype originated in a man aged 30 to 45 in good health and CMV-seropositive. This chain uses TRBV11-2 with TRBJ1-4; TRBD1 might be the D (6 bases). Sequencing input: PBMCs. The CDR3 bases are TGTGCCAGCAGCTGGCGTCAGGGGGAAAAACTGTTTTTT. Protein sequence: CASSWRQGEKLFF.